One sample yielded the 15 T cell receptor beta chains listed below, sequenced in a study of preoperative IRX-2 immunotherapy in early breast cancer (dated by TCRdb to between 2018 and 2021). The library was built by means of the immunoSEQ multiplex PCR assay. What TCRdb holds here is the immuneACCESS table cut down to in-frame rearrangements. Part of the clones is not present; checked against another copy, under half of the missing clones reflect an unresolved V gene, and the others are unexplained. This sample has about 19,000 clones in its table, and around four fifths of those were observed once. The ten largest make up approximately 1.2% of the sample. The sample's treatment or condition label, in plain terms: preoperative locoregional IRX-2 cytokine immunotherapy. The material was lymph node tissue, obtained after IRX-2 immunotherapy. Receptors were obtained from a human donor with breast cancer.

CDR3 DNA: TGTGCCATCAGTGAGACAGGGAGTGAAAAACTGTTTTTT. This encodes CAISETGSEKLFF. The V call is TRBV10-3, the J call TRBJ1-4, with D perhaps matching TRBD1 (6 bases). V shed 2 bases and J shed 7 bases, with 8 bases lying between them. The germline gives CDR1 ENHRY, CDR2 SYGVKD. CDR3 length equals 13 residues.

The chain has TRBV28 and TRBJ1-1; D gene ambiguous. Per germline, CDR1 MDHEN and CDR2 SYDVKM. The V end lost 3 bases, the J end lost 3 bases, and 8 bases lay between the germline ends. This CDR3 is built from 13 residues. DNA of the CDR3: TGTGCCAGCAGTTTCCCCCACGACACTGAAGCTTTCTTT. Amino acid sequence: CASSFPHDTEAFF.

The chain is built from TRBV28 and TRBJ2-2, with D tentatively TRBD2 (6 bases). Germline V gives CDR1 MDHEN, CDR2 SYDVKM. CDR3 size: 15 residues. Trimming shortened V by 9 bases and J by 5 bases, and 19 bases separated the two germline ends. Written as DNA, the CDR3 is TGTGCCAGTGCCACCTGGGGGGAGAGGACCGGGGAGCTGTTTTTT. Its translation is CASATWGERTGELFF.

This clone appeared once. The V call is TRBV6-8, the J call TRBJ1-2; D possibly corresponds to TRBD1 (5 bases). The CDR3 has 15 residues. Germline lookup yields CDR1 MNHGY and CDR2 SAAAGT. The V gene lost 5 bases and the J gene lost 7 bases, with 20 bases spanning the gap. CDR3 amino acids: CASSTRGTGTGGYTF. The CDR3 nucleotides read TGTGCCAGCAGTACTAGAGGGACGGGGACTGGTGGCTACACCTTC.

This chain's CDR3 is CASSIEARGITDTQYF. In nucleotides, the CDR3 is TGTGCCAGTAGTATAGAGGCCAGGGGGATCACAGATACGCAGTATTTT. J is TRBJ2-3 and V is TRBV19; 7 bases match TRBD1. This CDR3 region has 16 residues. Germline-derived CDR1 and CDR2 are LNHDA and SQIVND (reference sequence). V lost 0 bases and J lost 2; bases outside the gene matches: 5.

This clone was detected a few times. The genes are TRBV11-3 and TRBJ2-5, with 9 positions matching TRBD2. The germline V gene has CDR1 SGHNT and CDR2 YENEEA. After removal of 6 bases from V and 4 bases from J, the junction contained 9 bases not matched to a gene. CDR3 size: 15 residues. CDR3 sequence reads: CASRRSAGGGETQYF. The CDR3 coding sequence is TGTGCCAGCAGAAGGTCAGCGGGAGGAGGAGAGACCCAGTACTTC.

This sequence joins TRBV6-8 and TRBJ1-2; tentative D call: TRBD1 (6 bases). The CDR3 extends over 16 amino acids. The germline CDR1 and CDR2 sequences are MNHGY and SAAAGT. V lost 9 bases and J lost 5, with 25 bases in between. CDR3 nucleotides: TGTGCCAGGGATCTCAGAGGGGGAATAGCAGTTTATGGCTACACCTTC. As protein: CARDLRGGIAVYGYTF.

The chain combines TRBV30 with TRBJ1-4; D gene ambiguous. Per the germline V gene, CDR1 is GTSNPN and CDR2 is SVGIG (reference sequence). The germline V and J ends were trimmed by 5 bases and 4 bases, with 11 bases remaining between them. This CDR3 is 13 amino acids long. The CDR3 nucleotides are TGTGCCTGGGCGGACGGAATTAATGAAAAACTGTTTTTT. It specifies CAWADGINEKLFF.

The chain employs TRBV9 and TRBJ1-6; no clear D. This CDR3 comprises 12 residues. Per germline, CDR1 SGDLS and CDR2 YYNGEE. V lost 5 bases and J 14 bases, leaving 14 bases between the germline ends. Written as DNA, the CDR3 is TGTGCCAGCAGTGAAGCAATGGGGACCCTCCACTTT. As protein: CASSEAMGTLHF.

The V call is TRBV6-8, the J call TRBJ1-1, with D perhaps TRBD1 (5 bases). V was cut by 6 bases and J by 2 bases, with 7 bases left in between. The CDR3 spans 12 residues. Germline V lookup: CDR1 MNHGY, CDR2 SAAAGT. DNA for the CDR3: TGTGCCAGCAGGCAGGGTAACACTGAAGCTTTCTTT. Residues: CASRQGNTEAFF.

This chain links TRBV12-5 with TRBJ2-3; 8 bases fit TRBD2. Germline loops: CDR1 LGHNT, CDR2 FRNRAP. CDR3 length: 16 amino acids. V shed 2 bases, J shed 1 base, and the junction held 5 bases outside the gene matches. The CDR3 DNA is TGTGCTAGTGGTTTGTTCCCGGGAGGGCGCACAGATACGCAGTATTTT. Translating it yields CASGLFPGGRTDTQYF.

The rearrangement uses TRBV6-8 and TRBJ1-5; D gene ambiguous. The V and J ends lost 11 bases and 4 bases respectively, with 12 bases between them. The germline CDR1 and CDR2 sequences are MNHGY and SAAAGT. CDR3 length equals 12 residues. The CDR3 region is CAASELNQPQHF. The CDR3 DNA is TGTGCCGCCTCAGAGTTAAATCAGCCCCAGCATTTT.

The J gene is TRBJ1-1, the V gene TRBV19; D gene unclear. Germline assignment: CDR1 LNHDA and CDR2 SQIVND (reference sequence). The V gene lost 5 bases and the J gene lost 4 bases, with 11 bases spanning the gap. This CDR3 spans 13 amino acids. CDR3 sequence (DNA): TGTGCCAGTAGTTTTGCGGTGGCCACTGAAGCTTTCTTT. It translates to CASSFAVATEAFF.

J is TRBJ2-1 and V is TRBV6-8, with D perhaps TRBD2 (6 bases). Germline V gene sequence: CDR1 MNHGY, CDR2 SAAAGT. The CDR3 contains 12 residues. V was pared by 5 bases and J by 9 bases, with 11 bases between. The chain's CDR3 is CASSQTRREQFF. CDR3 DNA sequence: TGTGCCAGCAGTCAGACTAGACGTGAGCAGTTCTTC.

CDR3 protein: CASSYLTGSGNQPQHF. The CDR3 DNA sequence: TGTGCCAGCAGTTACCTCACAGGGTCGGGCAATCAGCCCCAGCATTTT. V gene TRBV6-8 combines with J gene TRBJ1-5; tentative D call: TRBD1 (6 bases). Germline CDR1 is MNHGY and CDR2 is SAAAGT. Trimming took off 2 bases at V and 2 bases at J, with 13 bases between the two ends. The CDR3 contains 16 residues.